One sample yielded the 29 T cell receptor beta chains listed below, sequenced in a study of cytotoxic CD8 clonotypes in ibrutinib-treated CLL. Repertoires were generated with immunoSEQ multiplex PCR, while TCRdb's copy carries only in-frame clones and drops some. The sample shows about 160,000 clones, about 88% of them seen only once. The starting material was PBMCs, obtained at disease progression, from a patient treated with ibrutinib. Receptor source: a human donor with chronic lymphocytic leukemia.

To note about this clone: A read error may produce the germline difference seen at one junction end. This sequence joins TRBV7-7 and TRBJ2-2; 9 nucleotides agree with TRBD2. Germline lookup yields CDR1 SSHAT and CDR2 FNYEAQ (reference sequence). CDR3 size: 16 residues. CDR3 bases: TGTGCTAGCAGCCAGACTAGCGGAGTCTCAACCGGGGAGCTGTTTTTT. Its translation: CASSQTSGVSTGELFF.

This sequence joins TRBV6-5 and TRBJ2-7; tentatively, D is TRBD2 (6 bases). Germline CDR1 and CDR2: MNHEY and SVGAGI. Deletions cut 0 bases from V and 2 bases from J, with 11 bases between. The CDR3 runs 15 residues. The CDR3 DNA follows: TGTGCCAGCAGTTACTCGGTAGCGGCGACCTACGAGCAGTACTTC. Protein product: CASSYSVAATYEQYF.

V is TRBV5-4 and J is TRBJ2-1; 9 positions match TRBD1. This CDR3 spans 14 amino acids. Germline V gene sequence: CDR1 SGHNT, CDR2 YYREEE (reference sequence). Unmatched junction bases numbered 8, after V lost 4 bases and J lost 9 bases. The DNA for the CDR3 is TGTGCCAGCAGCCCGGGACAGGGAAGGGGTGAGCAGTTCTTC. Protein sequence: CASSPGQGRGEQFF.

The chain couples TRBV13 to TRBJ2-5, with 8 bases matching TRBD2. V shed 5 bases, J shed 2 bases, and the junction held 10 bases outside the gene matches. This CDR3 is built from 16 residues. Looked up from germline, CDR1 is PRHDT and CDR2 is FYEKMQ (reference sequence). CDR3 sequence: CASSLGGAGGQETQYF. As DNA, the CDR3 is TGTGCCAGCAGCCTCGGGGGGGCGGGAGGACAAGAGACCCAGTACTTC.

The V call is TRBV15, the J call TRBJ2-3, with 11 bases aligning to TRBD2. The CDR3 is 18 amino acids. Germline loops: CDR1 LNHNV, CDR2 YYDKDF (reference sequence). Trimming removed 2 bases from V and 2 bases from J; junction bases left unmatched: 9. The CDR3 protein is CATSRPLGTSGYTDTQYF. CDR3 nucleotides: TGTGCCACCAGCAGACCTCTTGGGACTAGCGGATACACAGATACGCAGTATTTT.

This clone was detected only once. V gene TRBV6-1 combines with J gene TRBJ2-3, with 9 bases that match TRBD1. The V segment lost 7 bases and the J segment 5 bases; nucleotides outside the gene matches: 7. CDR1 is MNHNS, CDR2 SASEGT, per germline. This CDR3 region has 14 residues. The CDR3 spells CASNLDRGGDTQYF. The DNA for the CDR3 is TGTGCCAGCAACCTGGACAGGGGCGGAGATACGCAGTATTTT.

The CDR3 here is CASSREPGTDSGNTIYF. For the CDR3, the DNA is TGCGCCAGCAGCCGCGAACCGGGGACAGACTCTGGAAACACCATATATTTT. The V gene is TRBV4-1, the J gene TRBJ1-3, with 7 bases matching TRBD1. The CDR3 is 17 amino acids. V trimming: 4 bases; J trimming: 0 bases; junction bases outside the gene matches: 9. In germline, CDR1 is MGHRA, CDR2 YSYEKL.

The chain joins TRBV30 to TRBJ1-2; D gene ambiguous. The CDR3 consists of 14 residues. Trimming pared 0 bases from V and 3 bases from J, leaving 11 bases between. Germline V gives CDR1 GTSNPN, CDR2 SVGIG (reference sequence). CDR3 nucleotide sequence: TGTGCCTGGAGTGTAACGCTGAGATACTATGGCTACACCTTC. It specifies CAWSVTLRYYGYTF.

This rearrangement joins TRBV5-1 to TRBJ2-5, with 8 bases matching TRBD2. The germline CDR1 and CDR2 sequences are SGHRS and YFSETQ. The CDR3 sequence is 14 residues long. Losses at the gene ends were 0 bases for V and 6 bases for J; bases not matched to a gene: 4. CDR3 DNA: TGCGCCAGCAGCTTGGTACGGGAGGGAAAGACCCAGTACTTC. Its translation is CASSLVREGKTQYF.

The chain couples TRBV19 to TRBJ1-1; D is possibly TRBD1 (5 bases). CDR1 and CDR2 from the germline V gene are LNHDA and SQIVND (reference sequence). The CDR3 has 16 amino acids. Trimming cost V 1 base and J 6 bases, with 18 bases left between them. The CDR3: CASSIGDFLAGPEAFF. The CDR3, as DNA: TGTGCCAGTAGTATAGGGGACTTTCTCGCGGGACCTGAAGCTTTCTTT.

The V call is TRBV27, the J call TRBJ2-2; D is ambiguous. V was trimmed by 0 bases and J by 3 bases, leaving 11 bases between them. The CDR3 loop spans 16 amino acids. CDR1 is MNHEY, CDR2 SMNVEV, per germline (reference sequence). The CDR3 bases are TGTGCCAGCAGTTTATCATTCTCCACATACACCGGGGAGCTGTTTTTT. This translates into CASSLSFSTYTGELFF.

CDR3 protein: CAWVQIRYGYTF. The CDR3, as DNA: TGTGCCTGGGTACAAATTCGCTATGGCTACACCTTC. The chain uses TRBV30 and TRBJ1-2; D is uncertain. In germline, CDR1 is GTSNPN, CDR2 SVGIG (reference sequence). V dropped 5 bases and J dropped 4 bases, with 11 bases sitting between them. This CDR3 is 12 amino acids long.

The chain employs TRBV28 and TRBJ2-7; D call uncertain. The CDR3 is made up of 14 amino acids. CDR1 and CDR2 from the germline V gene are MDHEN and SYDVKM. The V and J ends lost 5 bases and 2 bases respectively, with 13 bases between them. The chain's CDR3 is CASSAFPLAYEQYF. The CDR3 DNA reads as TGTGCCAGCAGTGCGTTCCCCCTCGCCTACGAGCAGTACTTC.

V is TRBV5-8 and J is TRBJ2-1; perhaps TRBD2 as D (6 bases). Deletions cut 0 bases from V and 1 base from J, with 17 bases between. The CDR3 totals 18 residues. From germline, CDR1 is SGHTS and CDR2 YDEGEE. DNA of the CDR3: TGTGCCAGCAGCTTGGCCGAGGGGCGGGGCAAGTCCTACAATGAGCAGTTCTTC. It codes for CASSLAEGRGKSYNEQFF. Supplemented by reference TRBV5-8 and TRBJ2-1, the full variable domain reads EAGVTQSPTHLIKTRGQQATLRCSPISGHTSVYWYQQALGLGLQFLLWYDEGEERNRGNFPPRFSGRQFPNYSSELNVNALELEDSALYLCASSLAEGRGKSYNEQFFGPGTRLTVL.

V usage is TRBV7-8 and J usage is TRBJ1-2, with a weak D call TRBD1 (6 bases). The CDR3 is 13 amino acids. V shed 1 base and J shed 3 bases, with 6 bases lying between them. CDR1 is SGHVS, CDR2 FQNEAQ, per germline. CDR3 protein: CASSLEGDYGYTF. The CDR3 DNA reads TGTGCCAGCAGCTTAGAGGGGGACTATGGCTACACCTTC.

The chain links TRBV29-1 to TRBJ1-4, with TRBD1 as a possible D gene (6 bases). The V end was cut by 4 bases, the J end by 8 bases, with 11 bases between. Germline V CDR1 and CDR2: SQVTM, ANQGSEA. The CDR3 is made up of 12 amino acids. The CDR3 sequence: CSVGEGGEKLFF. In nucleotides, the CDR3 is TGCAGCGTTGGGGAAGGGGGGGAAAAACTGTTTTTT.

The chain combines TRBV25-1 with TRBJ1-1, with 7 bases fitting TRBD1. The V segment lost 8 bases and the J segment 0 bases; nucleotides outside the gene matches: 15. Per germline, CDR1 MGHDK and CDR2 SYGVNS. CDR3 size: 17 residues. As DNA, the CDR3 is TGTGCCAGCCGAACGCATCTGATGGGACAGCTGAACACTGAAGCTTTCTTT. It translates to CASRTHLMGQLNTEAFF.

The rearrangement links TRBV28 to TRBJ2-3; D is undetermined. The CDR3 consists of 14 residues. The V end was cut by 5 bases, the J end by 1 base, with 10 bases between. Germline V CDR1 and CDR2: MDHEN, SYDVKM. The CDR3 DNA follows: TGTGCCAGCAGTCCGTTAGGGCGCACAGATACGCAGTATTTT. Translating gives CASSPLGRTDTQYF.

The genes are TRBV25-1 and TRBJ1-3; maybe TRBD1 (5 bases). Trimming stripped 6 bases from V and 1 base from J, with 7 bases between. This CDR3 is built from 13 residues. Germline V gene sequence: CDR1 MGHDK, CDR2 SYGVNS. CDR3 sequence reads: CASSRGSGNTIYF. For the CDR3, the DNA is TGTGCCAGCAGCCGGGGGTCTGGAAACACCATATATTTT.

The genes are TRBV5-1 and TRBJ2-7; D remains ambiguous. Germline V gene lookup returns CDR1 SGHRS and CDR2 YFSETQ. V dropped 3 bases and J dropped 0 bases, with 1 base sitting between them. CDR3 length equals 11 residues. The CDR3 bases are TGCGCCAGCAGCTCCTCCTACGAGCAGTACTTC. Its protein is CASSSSYEQYF.

The chain is built from TRBV6-5 and TRBJ2-7; D remains ambiguous. Germline loops: CDR1 MNHEY, CDR2 SVGAGI. This CDR3 is 13 amino acids long. Trimming took 2 bases from V and 3 from J, leaving 8 bases between them. CDR3: CASSYLPNYEQYF. Here the CDR3 DNA reads TGTGCCAGCAGTTACCTCCCAAACTACGAGCAGTACTTC.

This sequence joins TRBV11-3 and TRBJ2-5; 10 bases match TRBD2. CDR1 and CDR2 (germline): SGHNT, YENEEA. With V trimmed by 4 bases and J by 4 bases, 15 bases remained unmatched. This CDR3 comprises 18 residues. CDR3 sequence reads: CASSSATPGLASRETQYF. DNA for the CDR3: TGTGCCAGCAGCTCTGCCACCCCGGGACTAGCGAGCCGAGAGACCCAGTACTTC.

The rearrangement joins TRBV19 to TRBJ2-1; 13 bases align to TRBD2. This CDR3 region has 18 residues. The V and J ends lost 3 bases and 6 bases, in that order; junction bases with no gene match: 11. Germline loops: CDR1 LNHDA, CDR2 SQIVND (reference sequence). CDR3 coding DNA: TGTGCCAGTAGTATCCTCCAAGGACTAGCGGGAGAGGTCAATGAGCAGTTCTTC. It yields the protein CASSILQGLAGEVNEQFF.

V is TRBV29-1 and J is TRBJ1-1; TRBD1 is a possible D gene (6 bases). V was trimmed by 6 bases and J by 5 bases, leaving 13 bases between them. This CDR3 has 12 residues. Germline loops: CDR1 SQVTM, CDR2 ANQGSEA. CDR3 in amino acids: CSVAFRGTEAFF. The CDR3 DNA reads as TGCAGCGTAGCCTTTAGGGGGACTGAAGCTTTCTTT.

The rearrangement joins TRBV4-2 to TRBJ2-7, with D possibly TRBD2 on 6 matching bases. The CDR3 extends over 17 amino acids. Germline V gene data show CDR1 as LGHNA and CDR2 as YNFKEQ. Trimming shortened V by 1 base and J by 7 bases, and 23 bases separated the two germline ends. CDR3 sequence reads: CASSQGSPAGRNVEQYF. CDR3 nucleotides: TGTGCCAGCAGCCAAGGCTCACCGGCGGGGAGGAATGTAGAGCAGTACTTC.

The chain combines TRBV7-9 with TRBJ2-7, with TRBD1 matching 7 bases. Looked up from germline, CDR1 is SEHNR and CDR2 is FQNEAQ (reference sequence). J was trimmed by 1 base and V by 5 bases; bases with no gene match: 8. This CDR3 spans 15 amino acids. CDR3 sequence: CASSAPGQPSYEQYF. The CDR3, as DNA: TGTGCCAGCAGCGCCCCGGGACAGCCTTCCTACGAGCAGTACTTC.

This clone was seen once. V and J are TRBV6-5 and TRBJ1-4; 8 positions match TRBD1. Germline V gives CDR1 MNHEY, CDR2 SVGAGI. The CDR3 length is 15 residues. V gave up 6 bases and J gave up 10 bases; unmatched junction bases: 13. The CDR3 bases are TGTGCCAGCAGCCCTGGACAGGGTTTCGTCGCAAAACTGTTTTTT. Protein: CASSPGQGFVAKLFF.

The chain combines TRBV9 with TRBJ2-1; 9 nucleotides match TRBD2. This CDR3 contains 15 residues. Germline lookup yields CDR1 SGDLS and CDR2 YYNGEE. J was trimmed by 3 bases and V by 2 bases; bases with no gene match: 3. CDR3 DNA: TGTGCCAGCAGCGTCTCTAGCGGGGTCTACAATGAGCAGTTCTTC. Amino acid sequence: CASSVSSGVYNEQFF.

The V and J genes are TRBV9 and TRBJ1-1; D gene unclear. This CDR3 has 15 residues. Germline-derived CDR1 and CDR2 are SGDLS and YYNGEE. The ends were cut back, 0 bases at V and 2 bases at J, with 11 bases in the middle. This CDR3 is CASSVVLWGNTEAFF. Here the CDR3 DNA reads TGTGCCAGCAGCGTAGTTCTATGGGGTAACACTGAAGCTTTCTTT. Using reference TRBV9 and TRBJ1-1 for the parts outside the CDR3, the full variable domain is DSGVTQTPKHLITATGQRVTLRCSPRSGDLSVYWYQQSLDQGLQFLIQYYNGEERAKGNILERFSAQQFPDLHSELNLSSLELGDSALYFCASSVVLWGNTEAFFGQGTRLTVV.